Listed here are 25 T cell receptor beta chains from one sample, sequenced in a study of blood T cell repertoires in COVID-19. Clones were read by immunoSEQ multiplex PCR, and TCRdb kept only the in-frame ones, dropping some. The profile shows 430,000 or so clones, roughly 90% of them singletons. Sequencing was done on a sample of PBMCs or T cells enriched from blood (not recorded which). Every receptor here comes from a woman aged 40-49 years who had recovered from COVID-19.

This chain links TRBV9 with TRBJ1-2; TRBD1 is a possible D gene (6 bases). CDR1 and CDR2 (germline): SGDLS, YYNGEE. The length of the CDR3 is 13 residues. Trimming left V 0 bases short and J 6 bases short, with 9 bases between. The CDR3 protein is CASSVDRTDGYTF. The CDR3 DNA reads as TGTGCCAGCAGCGTAGATAGGACAGATGGCTACACCTTC.

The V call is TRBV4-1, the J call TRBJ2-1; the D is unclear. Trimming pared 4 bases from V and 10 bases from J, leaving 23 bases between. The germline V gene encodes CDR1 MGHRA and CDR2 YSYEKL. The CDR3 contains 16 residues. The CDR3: CASSRNLGDQRKEQFF. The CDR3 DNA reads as TGCGCCAGCAGCCGAAACCTAGGAGACCAAAGGAAGGAGCAGTTCTTC.

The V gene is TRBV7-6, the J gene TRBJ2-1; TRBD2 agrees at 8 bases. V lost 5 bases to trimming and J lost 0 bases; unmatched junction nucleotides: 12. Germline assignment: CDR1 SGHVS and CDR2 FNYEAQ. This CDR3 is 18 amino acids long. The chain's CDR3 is CASSLLSSGYSSYNEQFF. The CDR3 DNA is TGTGCCAGCAGCCTCCTCTCTAGCGGGTATTCCTCCTACAATGAGCAGTTCTTC.

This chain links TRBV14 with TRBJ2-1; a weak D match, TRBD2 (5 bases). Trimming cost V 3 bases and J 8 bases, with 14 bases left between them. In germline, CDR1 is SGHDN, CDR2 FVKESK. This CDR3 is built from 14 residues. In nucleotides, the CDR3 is TGTGCCAGCAGCCAGGTGAGGGATAGTGATGAGCAGTTCTTC. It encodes CASSQVRDSDEQFF.

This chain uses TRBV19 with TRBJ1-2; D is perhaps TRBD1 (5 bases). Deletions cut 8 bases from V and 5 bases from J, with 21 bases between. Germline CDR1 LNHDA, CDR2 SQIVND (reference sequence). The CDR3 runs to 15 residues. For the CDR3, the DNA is TGTGCCAGTTGTACAGGATCGGGGAAATGGTATGGCTACACCTTC. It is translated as CASCTGSGKWYGYTF.

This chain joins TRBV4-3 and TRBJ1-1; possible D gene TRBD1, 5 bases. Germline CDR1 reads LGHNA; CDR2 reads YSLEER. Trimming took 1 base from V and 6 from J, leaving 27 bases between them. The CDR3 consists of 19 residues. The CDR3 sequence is CASSQARVDAGTHAPEAFF. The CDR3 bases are TGCGCCAGCAGCCAAGCCAGAGTAGATGCCGGGACTCATGCCCCTGAAGCTTTCTTT.

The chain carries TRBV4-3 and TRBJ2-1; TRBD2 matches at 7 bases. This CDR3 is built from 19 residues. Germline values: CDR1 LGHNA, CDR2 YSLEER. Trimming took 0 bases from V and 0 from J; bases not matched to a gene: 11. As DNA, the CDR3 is TGCGCCAGCAGCCAAGATCTTTTGACGCGGGACTACTCCTACAATGAGCAGTTCTTC. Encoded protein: CASSQDLLTRDYSYNEQFF.

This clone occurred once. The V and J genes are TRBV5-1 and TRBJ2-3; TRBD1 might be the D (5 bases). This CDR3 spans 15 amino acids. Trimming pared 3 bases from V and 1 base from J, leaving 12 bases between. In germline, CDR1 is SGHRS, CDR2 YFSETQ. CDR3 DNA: TGCGCCAGCAGCTCCAGGGTATCTCGCACAGATACGCAGTATTTT. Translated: CASSSRVSRTDTQYF. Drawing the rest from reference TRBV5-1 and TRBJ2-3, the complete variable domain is KAGVTQTPRYLIKTRGQQVTLSCSPISGHRSVSWYQQTPGQGLQFLFEYFSETQRNKGNFPGRFSGRQFSNSRSEMNVSTLELGDSALYLCASSSRVSRTDTQYFGPGTRLTVL.

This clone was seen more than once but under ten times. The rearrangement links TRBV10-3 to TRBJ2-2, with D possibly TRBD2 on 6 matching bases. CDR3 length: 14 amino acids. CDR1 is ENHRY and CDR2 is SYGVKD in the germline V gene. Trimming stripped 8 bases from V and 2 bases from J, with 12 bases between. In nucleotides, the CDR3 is TGTGCCATCCGAGGGACTGTCAACACCGGGGAGCTGTTTTTT. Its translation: CAIRGTVNTGELFF.

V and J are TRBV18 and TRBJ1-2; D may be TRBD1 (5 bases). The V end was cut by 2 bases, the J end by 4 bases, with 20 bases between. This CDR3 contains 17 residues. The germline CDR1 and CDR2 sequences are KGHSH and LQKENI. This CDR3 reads CASSPNIVRGKSYGYTF. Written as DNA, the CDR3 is TGTGCCAGCTCACCAAATATAGTACGGGGGAAATCCTATGGCTACACCTTC. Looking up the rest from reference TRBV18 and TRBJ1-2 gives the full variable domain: NAGVMQNPRHLVRRRGQEARLRCSPMKGHSHVYWYRQLPEEGLKFMVYLQKENIIDESGMPKERFSAEFPKEGPSILRIQQVVRGDSAAYFCASSPNIVRGKSYGYTFGSGTRLTVV.

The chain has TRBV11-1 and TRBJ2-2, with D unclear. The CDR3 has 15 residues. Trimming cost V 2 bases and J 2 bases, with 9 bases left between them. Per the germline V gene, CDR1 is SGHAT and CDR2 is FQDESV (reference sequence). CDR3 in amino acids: CASSLRRGNTGELFF. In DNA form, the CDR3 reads TGTGCCAGCAGCTTAAGGCGAGGTAACACCGGGGAGCTGTTTTTT. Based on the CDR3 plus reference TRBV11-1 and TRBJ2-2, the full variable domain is EAEVAQSPRYKITEKSQAVAFWCDPISGHATLYWYRQILGQGPELLVQFQDESVVDDSQLPKDRFSAERLKGVDSTLKIQPAELGDSAMYLCASSLRRGNTGELFFGEGSRLTVL.

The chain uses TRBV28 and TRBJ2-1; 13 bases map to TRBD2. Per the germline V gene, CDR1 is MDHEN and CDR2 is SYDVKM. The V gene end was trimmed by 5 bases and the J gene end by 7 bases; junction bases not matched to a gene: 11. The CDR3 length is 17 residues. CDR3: CASSLTPGTSGTNEQFF. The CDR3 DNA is TGTGCCAGCAGTCTAACCCCCGGGACTAGCGGGACGAATGAGCAGTTCTTC.

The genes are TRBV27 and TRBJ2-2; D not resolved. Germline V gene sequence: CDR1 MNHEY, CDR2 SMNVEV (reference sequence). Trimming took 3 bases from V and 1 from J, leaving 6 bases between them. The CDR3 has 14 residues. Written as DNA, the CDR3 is TGTGCCAGCAGTTTCCTACGGAACACCGGGGAGCTGTTTTTT. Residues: CASSFLRNTGELFF.

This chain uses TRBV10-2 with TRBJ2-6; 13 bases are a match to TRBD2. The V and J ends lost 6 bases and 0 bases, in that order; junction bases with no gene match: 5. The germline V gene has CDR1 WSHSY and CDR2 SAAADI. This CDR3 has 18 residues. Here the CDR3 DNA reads TGCGCCAGCAGGGAGGGACTAGCGGGAATCTCTGGGGCCAACGTCCTGACTTTC. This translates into CASREGLAGISGANVLTF.

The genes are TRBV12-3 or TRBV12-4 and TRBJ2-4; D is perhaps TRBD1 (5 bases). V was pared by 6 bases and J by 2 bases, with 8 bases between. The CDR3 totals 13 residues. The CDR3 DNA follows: TGTGCCAGCAGAAGGACACCCAAAAACATTCAGTACTTC. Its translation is CASRRTPKNIQYF.

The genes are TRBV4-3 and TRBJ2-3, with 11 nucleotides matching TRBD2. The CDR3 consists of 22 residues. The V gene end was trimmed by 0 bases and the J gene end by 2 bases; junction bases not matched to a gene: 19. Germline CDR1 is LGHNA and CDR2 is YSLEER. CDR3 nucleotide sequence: TGCGCCAGCAGCCAAGAACTGAGTCGGGGAATATATAGCGGGAGGGCCACAGATACGCAGTATTTT. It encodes CASSQELSRGIYSGRATDTQYF.

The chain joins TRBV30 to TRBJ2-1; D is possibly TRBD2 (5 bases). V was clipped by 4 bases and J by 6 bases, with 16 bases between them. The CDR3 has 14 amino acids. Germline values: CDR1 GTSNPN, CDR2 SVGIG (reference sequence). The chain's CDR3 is CAWTPGVKFNEQFF. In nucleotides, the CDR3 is TGTGCCTGGACCCCCGGGGTGAAGTTCAATGAGCAGTTCTTC.

In DNA form, the CDR3 reads TGCGCCAGCAGCTTGGGACTAGCGGGAGGCCGCTACAATGAGCAGTTCTTC. Its translation is CASSLGLAGGRYNEQFF. This chain links TRBV5-1 with TRBJ2-1, with 13 bases that match TRBD2. Per germline, CDR1 SGHRS and CDR2 YFSETQ. CDR3 length: 17 residues. V was pared by 0 bases and J by 3 bases, with 3 bases of the junction left unmatched.

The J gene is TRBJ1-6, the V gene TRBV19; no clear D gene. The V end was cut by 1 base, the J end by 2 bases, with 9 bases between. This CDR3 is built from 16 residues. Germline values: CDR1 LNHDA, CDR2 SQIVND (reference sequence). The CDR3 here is CASSIGPGTYNSPLHF. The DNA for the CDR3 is TGTGCCAGTAGTATAGGGCCGGGGACCTATAATTCACCCCTCCACTTT.

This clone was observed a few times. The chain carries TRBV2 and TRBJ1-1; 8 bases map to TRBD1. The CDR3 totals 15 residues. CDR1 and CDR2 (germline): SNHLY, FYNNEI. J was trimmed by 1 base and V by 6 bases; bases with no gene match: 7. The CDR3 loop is CASRQRQGWNTEAFF. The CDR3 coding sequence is TGTGCCAGCAGACAGCGACAGGGGTGGAACACTGAAGCTTTCTTT.

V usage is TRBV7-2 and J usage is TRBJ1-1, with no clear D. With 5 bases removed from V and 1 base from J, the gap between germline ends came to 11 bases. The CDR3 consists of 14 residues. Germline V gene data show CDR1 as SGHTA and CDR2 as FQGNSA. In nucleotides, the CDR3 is TGTGCCAGCAGCAGCTGGGCCGGGAACACTGAAGCTTTCTTT. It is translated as CASSSWAGNTEAFF.

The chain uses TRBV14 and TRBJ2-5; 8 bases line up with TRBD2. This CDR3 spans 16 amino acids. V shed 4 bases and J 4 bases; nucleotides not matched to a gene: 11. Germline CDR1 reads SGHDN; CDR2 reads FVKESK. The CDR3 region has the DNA TGTGCCAGCAGCCGGCCTGGGATGGCGGGGGGAGAGACCCAGTACTTC. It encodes CASSRPGMAGGETQYF.

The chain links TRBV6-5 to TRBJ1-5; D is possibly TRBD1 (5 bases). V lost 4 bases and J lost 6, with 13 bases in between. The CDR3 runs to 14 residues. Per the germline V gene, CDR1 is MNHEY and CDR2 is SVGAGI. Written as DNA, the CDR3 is TGTGCCAGCAGTTCCTTGGGGGGTGGTCAGCCCCAGCATTTT. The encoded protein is CASSSLGGGQPQHF.

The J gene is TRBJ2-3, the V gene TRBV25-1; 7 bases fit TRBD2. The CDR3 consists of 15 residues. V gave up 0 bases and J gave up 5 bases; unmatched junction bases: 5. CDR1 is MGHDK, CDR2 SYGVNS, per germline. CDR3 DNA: TGTGCCAGCAGTGAATATAAGGGAGGGGTAGATACGCAGTATTTT. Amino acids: CASSEYKGGVDTQYF. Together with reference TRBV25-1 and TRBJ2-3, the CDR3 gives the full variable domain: EADIYQTPRYLVIGTGKKITLECSQTMGHDKMYWYQQDPGMELHLIHYSYGVNSTEKGDLSSESTVSRIRTEHFPLTLESARPSHTSQYLCASSEYKGGVDTQYFGPGTRLTVL.

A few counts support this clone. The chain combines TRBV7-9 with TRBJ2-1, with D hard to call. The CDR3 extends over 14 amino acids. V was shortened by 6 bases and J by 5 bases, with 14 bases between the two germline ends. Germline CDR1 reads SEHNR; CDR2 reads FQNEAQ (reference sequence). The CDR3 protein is CASRARGANNEQFF. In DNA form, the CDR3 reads TGTGCCAGCAGGGCGCGCGGTGCCAACAATGAGCAGTTCTTC.